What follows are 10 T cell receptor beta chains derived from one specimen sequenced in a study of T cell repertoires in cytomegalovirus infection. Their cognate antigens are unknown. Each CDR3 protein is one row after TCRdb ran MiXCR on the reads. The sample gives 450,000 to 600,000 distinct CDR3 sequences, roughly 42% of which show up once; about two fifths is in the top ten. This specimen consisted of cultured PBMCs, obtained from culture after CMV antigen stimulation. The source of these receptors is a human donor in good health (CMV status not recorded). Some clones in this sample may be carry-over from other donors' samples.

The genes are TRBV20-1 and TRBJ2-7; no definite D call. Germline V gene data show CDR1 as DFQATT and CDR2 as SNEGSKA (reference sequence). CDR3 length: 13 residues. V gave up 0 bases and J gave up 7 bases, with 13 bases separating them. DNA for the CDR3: TGCAGTGCTAGAGATTCGAGGAATTGGGAGCAGTACTTC. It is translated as CSARDSRNWEQYF.

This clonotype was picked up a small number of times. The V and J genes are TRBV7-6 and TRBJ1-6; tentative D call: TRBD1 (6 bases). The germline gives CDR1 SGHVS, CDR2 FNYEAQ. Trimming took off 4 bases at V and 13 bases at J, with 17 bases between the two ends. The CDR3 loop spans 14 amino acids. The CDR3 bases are TGTGCCAGCAGCTCATCAGGGGTAAGGGGGCCCCTCCACTTT. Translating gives CASSSSGVRGPLHF.

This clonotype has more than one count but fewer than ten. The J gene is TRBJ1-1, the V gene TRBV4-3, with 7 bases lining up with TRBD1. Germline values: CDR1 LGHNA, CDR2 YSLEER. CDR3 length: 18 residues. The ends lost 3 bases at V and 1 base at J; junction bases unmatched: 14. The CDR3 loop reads CASSQAGTAIFRNTEAFF. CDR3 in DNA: TGCGCCAGCAGCCAGGCGGGGACAGCAATATTTAGGAACACTGAAGCTTTCTTT.

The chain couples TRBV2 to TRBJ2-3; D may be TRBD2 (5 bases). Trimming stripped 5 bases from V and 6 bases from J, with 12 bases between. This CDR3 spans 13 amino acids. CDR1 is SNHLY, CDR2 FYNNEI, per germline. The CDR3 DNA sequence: TGTGCCAGCAGTACGGACTTCTCGGATACGCAGTATTTT. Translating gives CASSTDFSDTQYF.

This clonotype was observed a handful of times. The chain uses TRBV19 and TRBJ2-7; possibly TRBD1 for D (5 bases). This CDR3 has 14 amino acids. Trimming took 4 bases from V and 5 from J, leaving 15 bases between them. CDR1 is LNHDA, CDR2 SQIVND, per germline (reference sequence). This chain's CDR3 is CASSKQGPGNEQYF. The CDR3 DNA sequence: TGTGCCAGTAGTAAGCAGGGTCCTGGAAACGAGCAGTACTTC.

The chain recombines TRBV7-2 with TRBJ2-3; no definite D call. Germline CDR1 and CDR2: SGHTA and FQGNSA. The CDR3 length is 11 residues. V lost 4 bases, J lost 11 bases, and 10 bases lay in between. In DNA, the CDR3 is TGTGCCAGCAGCTCCATGGTGGGGCAGTATTTT. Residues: CASSSMVGQYF.

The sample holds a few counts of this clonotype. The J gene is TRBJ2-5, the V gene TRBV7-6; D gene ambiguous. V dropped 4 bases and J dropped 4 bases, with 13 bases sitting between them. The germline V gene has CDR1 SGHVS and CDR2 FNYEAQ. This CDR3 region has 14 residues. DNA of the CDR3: TGTGCCAGCAGCTCCCCTTACGTCGGAGAGACCCAGTACTTC. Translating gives CASSSPYVGETQYF.

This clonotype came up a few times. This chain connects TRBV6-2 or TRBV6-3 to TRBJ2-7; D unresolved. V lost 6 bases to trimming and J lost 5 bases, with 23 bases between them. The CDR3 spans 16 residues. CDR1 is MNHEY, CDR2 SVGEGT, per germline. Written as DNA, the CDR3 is TGTGCCAGCAGCCCAAAGATCATATCCCTCCCAGACGAGCAGTACTTC. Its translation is CASSPKIISLPDEQYF.

The CDR3 loop is CASSLVVGSLAKNIQYF. The CDR3, as DNA: TGTGCCAGCAGCTTAGTGGTGGGCTCACTAGCCAAAAACATTCAGTACTTC. The chain links TRBV7-9 to TRBJ2-4, with D uncertain. The germline V gene has CDR1 SEHNR and CDR2 FQNEAQ (reference sequence). Trimming shortened V by 1 base and J by 0 bases, and 13 bases separated the two germline ends. There are 17 residues in the CDR3. Drawing the rest from reference TRBV7-9 and TRBJ2-4, the complete variable domain is DTGVSQNPRHKITKRGQNVTFRCDPISEHNRLYWYRQTLGQGPEFLTYFQNEAQLEKSRLLSDRFSAERPKGSFSTLEIQRTEQGDSAMYLCASSLVVGSLAKNIQYFGAGTRLSVL.

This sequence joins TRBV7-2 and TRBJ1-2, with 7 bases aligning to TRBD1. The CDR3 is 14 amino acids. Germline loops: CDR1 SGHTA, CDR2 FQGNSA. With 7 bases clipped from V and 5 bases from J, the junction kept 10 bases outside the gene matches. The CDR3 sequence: CASTTRTGPYGYTF. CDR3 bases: TGTGCCAGCACCACCCGGACAGGACCTTATGGCTACACCTTC.